This TCR beta chain was captured by sequencing in a study of T cells in Graves' hyperthyroidism and ophthalmopathy. Germline V gene data show CDR1 as LNHDA and CDR2 as SQIVND (reference sequence). There are 16 residues in the CDR3. V lost 8 bases, J lost 3 bases, and 11 bases stayed unmatched. This clonotype was seen repeatedly, ten times or more. Exclusion of a patient resulted from uncontrolled infection, other autoimmune disease, pregnancy or lactation. Regions amplified from RNA transcripts were the TCR beta CDR3 regions. Primed by the HTBI set, a first-round RT-PCR was run on the TCR CDR3. TCRdb used MiXCR to reprocess the multiplex PCR reads, holding one entry per CDR3 protein. The sample lists roughly 500,000 distinct CDR3 sequences, roughly 50% occurring once.

J is TRBJ1-4 and V is TRBV19; TRBD1 matches 8 bases. The specimen was peripheral blood or thyroid tissue (not recorded which). The sequence was collected from an adult woman with Graves' disease, either hyperthyroidism or ophthalmopathy (not recorded which). CDR3 sequence (DNA): TGTGCCAGTCGATTCGACAGGGGCGCGCCTAATGAAAAACTGTTTTTT. It yields the protein CASRFDRGAPNEKLFF.